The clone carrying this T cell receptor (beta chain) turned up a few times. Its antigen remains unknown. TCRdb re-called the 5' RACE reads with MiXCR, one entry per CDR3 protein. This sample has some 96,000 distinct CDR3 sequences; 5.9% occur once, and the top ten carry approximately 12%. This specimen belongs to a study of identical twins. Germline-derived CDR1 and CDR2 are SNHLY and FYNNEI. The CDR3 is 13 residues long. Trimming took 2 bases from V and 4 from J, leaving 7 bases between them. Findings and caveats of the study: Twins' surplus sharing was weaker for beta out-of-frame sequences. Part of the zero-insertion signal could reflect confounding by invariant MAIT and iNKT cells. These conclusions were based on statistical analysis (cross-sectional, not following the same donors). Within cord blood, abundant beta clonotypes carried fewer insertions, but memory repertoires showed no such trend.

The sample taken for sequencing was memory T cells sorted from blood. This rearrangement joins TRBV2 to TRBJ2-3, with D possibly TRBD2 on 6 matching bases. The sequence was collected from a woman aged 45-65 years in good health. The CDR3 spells CASSETGADTQYF. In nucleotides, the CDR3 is TGTGCCAGCAGTGAAACGGGGGCAGATACGCAGTATTTT.